This TCR beta chain is from a study of T cell repertoires in cytomegalovirus infection. Germline V lookup: CDR1 LGHDT, CDR2 YNNKEL (reference sequence). The germline V and J ends were trimmed by 1 base and 4 bases, with 13 bases remaining between them. CDR3 length: 15 amino acids. TCRdb itself ran the reads through MiXCR, one entry per CDR3 protein. The repertoire holds roughly 230,000 distinct CDR3 sequences, with over 20% as singletons. The specimen sequenced was CD8+ T cells from PBMCs. This receptor was identified in a human donor in good health (CMV status not recorded). Some clones in this sample may be carry-over from other donors' samples. This chain uses TRBV3-1 with TRBJ1-2; D may be TRBD1 (5 bases). The CDR3 DNA is TGTGCCAGCAGCCAAGTGTCCGAACAGGTCTATGGCTACACCTTC. It specifies CASSQVSEQVYGYTF.